The present T cell receptor (beta chain) was sequenced within a study of T-cell memory formation after mild COVID-19. At the level of the study: In these data, TCR clusters were largely donor specific. Study results and caveats: Cross-reactive memory seemingly joined, as some responding clones were found in pre-infection memory.

V was cut by 6 bases and J by 5 bases, with 14 bases left in between. The germline CDR1 and CDR2 sequences are DFQATT and SNEGSKA (reference sequence). The CDR3 extends over 13 amino acids. Sample barcodes and UMIs were carried by the TCR alpha and TCR beta cDNA libraries that 5'RACE generated with constant-segment primers. TCRdb called the 5' RACE reads again in MiXCR, with one record for every CDR3 protein. The top ten clones hold approximately 20% of a sample with 200,000 to 300,000 distinct CDR3 sequences, around 15% of them seen once. This clonotype has a handful of counts. What it binds is unknown.

This clonotype originated in a young man who had mild COVID-19 (a few samples of this study predate the infection). Cell type and time point are not known. This rearrangement joins TRBV20-1 to TRBJ2-1; the D is unclear. Sequencing was carried out using PBMCs or a T cell subset sorted from them (not recorded which). The CDR3 sequence is CSAVYSSHNEQFF. For the CDR3, the DNA is TGCAGTGCGGTGTACTCCTCTCACAATGAGCAGTTCTTC.